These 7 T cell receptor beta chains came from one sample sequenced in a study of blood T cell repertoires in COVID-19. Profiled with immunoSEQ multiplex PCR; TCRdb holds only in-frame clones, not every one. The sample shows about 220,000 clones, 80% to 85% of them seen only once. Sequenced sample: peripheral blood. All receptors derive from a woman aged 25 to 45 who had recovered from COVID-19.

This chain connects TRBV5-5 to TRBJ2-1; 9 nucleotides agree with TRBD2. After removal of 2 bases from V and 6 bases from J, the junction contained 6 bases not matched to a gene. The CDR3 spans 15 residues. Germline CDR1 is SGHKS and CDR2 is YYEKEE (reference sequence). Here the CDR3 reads CASSFIGLATNEQFF. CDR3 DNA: TGTGCCAGCAGCTTTATAGGACTAGCGACCAATGAGCAGTTCTTC.

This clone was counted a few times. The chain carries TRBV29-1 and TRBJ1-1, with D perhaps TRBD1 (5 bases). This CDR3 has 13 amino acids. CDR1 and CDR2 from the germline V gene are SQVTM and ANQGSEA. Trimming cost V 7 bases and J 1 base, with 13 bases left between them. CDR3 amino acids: CSAPTDRNTEAFF. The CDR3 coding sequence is TGCAGCGCTCCCACAGACAGGAACACTGAAGCTTTCTTT. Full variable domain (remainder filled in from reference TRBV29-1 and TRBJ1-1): SAVISQKPSRDICQRGTSLTIQCQVDSQVTMMFWYRQQPGQSLTLIATANQGSEATYESGFVIDKFPISRPNLTFSTLTVSNMSPEDSSIYLCSAPTDRNTEAFFGQGTRLTVV.

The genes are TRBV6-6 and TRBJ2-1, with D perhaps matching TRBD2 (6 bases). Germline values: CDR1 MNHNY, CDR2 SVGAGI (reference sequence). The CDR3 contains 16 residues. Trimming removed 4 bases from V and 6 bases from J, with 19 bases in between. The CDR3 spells CASSSSSEMGFNEQFF. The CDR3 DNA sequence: TGTGCCAGCAGTTCGTCTAGCGAGATGGGATTCAATGAGCAGTTCTTC.

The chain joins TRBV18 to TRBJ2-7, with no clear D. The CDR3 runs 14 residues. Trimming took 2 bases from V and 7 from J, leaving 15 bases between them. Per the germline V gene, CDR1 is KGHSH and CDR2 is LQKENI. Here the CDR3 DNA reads TGTGCCAGCTCACCATTAGGCATAGACTCAGAGCAGTACTTC. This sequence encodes CASSPLGIDSEQYF.

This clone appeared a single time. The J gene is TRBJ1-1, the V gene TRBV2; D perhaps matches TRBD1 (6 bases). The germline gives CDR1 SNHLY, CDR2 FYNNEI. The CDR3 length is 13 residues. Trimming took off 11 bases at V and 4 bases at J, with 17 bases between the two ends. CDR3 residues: CAGGQTVGTEAFF. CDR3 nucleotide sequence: TGTGCCGGAGGACAGACAGTTGGCACTGAAGCTTTCTTT. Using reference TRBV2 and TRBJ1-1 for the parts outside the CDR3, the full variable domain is EPEVTQTPSHQVTQMGQEVILRCVPISNHLYFYWYRQILGQKVEFLVSFYNNEISEKSEIFDDQFSVERPDGSNFTLKIRSTKLEDSAMYFCAGGQTVGTEAFFGQGTRLTVV.

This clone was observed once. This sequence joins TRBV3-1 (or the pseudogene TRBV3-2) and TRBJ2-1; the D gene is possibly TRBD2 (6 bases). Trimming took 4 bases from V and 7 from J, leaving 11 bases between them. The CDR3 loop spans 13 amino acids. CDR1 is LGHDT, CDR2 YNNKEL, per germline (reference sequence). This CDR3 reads CASSLTLANEQFF. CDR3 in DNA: TGTGCCAGCAGCCTGACTCTAGCGAATGAGCAGTTCTTC.

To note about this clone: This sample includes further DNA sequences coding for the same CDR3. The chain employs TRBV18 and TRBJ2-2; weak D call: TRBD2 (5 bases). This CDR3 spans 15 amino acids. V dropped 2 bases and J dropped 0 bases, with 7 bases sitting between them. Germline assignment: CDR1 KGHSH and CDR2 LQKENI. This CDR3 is CASSPRLPNTGELFF. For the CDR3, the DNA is TGTGCCAGCTCACCAAGACTACCGAACACCGGGGAGCTGTTTTTT.